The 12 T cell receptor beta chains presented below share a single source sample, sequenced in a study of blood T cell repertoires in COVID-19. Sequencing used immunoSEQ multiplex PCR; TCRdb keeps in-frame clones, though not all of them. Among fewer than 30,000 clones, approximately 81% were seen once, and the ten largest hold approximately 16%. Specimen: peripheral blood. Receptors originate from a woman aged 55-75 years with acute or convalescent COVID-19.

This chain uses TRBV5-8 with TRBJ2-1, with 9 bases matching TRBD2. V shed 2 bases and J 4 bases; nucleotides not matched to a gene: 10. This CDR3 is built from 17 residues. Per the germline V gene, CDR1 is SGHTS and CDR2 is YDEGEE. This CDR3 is CASSFGALAGSYNEQFF. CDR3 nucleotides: TGTGCCAGCAGCTTTGGCGCGCTAGCGGGGTCTTACAATGAGCAGTTCTTC. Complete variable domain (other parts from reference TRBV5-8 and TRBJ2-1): EAGVTQSPTHLIKTRGQQATLRCSPISGHTSVYWYQQALGLGLQFLLWYDEGEERNRGNFPPRFSGRQFPNYSSELNVNALELEDSALYLCASSFGALAGSYNEQFFGPGTRLTVL.

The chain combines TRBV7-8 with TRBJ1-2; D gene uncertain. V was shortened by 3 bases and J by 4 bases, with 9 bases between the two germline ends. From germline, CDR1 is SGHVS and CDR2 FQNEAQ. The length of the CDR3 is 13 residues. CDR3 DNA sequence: TGTGCCAGCAGCTTTCCTCGGAGCTATGGCTACACCTTC. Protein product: CASSFPRSYGYTF.

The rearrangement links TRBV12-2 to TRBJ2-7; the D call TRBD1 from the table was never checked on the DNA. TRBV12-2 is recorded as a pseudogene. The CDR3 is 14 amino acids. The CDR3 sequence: CASRSTGTTYEQYF. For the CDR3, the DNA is TGTGCAAGTCGGTCTACAGGGACCACCTACGAGCAGTACTTC.

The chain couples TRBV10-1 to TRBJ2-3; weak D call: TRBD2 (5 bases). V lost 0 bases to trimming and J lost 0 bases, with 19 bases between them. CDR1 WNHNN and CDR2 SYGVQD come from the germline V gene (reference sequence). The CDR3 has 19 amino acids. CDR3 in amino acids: CASSESGNVGEGSTDTQYF. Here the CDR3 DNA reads TGCGCCAGCAGTGAGTCGGGGAACGTCGGGGAAGGCAGCACAGATACGCAGTATTTT.

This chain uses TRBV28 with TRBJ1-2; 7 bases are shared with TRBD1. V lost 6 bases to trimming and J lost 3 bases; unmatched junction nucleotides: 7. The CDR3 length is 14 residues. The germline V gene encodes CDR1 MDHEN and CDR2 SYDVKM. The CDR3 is CASRSAGGYYGYTF. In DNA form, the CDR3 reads TGTGCCAGCAGATCTGCAGGGGGATACTATGGCTACACCTTC.

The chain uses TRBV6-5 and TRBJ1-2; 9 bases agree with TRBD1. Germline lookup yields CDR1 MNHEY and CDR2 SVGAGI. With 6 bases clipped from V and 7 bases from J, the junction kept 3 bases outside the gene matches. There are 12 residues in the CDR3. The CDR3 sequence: CASRGDRVGYTF. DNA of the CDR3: TGTGCCAGCAGGGGGGACAGGGTTGGCTACACCTTC.

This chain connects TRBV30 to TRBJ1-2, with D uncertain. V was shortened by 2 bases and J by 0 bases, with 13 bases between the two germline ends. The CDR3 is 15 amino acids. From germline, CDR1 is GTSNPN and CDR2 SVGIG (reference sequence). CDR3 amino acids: CAWSRRGSANYGYTF. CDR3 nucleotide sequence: TGTGCCTGGAGTAGGAGAGGCAGTGCTAACTATGGCTACACCTTC.

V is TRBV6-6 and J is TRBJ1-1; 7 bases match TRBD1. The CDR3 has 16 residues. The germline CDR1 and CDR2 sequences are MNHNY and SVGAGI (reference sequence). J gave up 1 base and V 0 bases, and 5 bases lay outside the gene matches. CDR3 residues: CASSYSRAGGNTEAFF. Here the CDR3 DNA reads TGTGCCAGCAGTTACTCGAGGGCAGGGGGGAACACTGAAGCTTTCTTT.

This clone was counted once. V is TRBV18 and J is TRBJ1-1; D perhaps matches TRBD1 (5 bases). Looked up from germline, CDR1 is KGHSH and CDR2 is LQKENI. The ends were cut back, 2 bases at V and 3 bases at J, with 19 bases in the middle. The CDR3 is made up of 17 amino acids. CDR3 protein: CASSPVGRQTKHTEAFF. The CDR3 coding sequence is TGTGCCAGCTCACCAGTAGGCCGACAGACAAAGCACACTGAAGCTTTCTTT. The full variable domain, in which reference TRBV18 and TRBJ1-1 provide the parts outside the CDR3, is NAGVMQNPRHLVRRRGQEARLRCSPMKGHSHVYWYRQLPEEGLKFMVYLQKENIIDESGMPKERFSAEFPKEGPSILRIQQVVRGDSAAYFCASSPVGRQTKHTEAFFGQGTRLTVV.

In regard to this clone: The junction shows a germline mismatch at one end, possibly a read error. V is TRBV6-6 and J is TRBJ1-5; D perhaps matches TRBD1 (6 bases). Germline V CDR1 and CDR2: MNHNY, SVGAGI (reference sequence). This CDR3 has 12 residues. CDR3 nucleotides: TGTGCCAGCGGGGGGGGCAACCAGCCCCAGCATTTT. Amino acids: CASGGGNQPQHF.

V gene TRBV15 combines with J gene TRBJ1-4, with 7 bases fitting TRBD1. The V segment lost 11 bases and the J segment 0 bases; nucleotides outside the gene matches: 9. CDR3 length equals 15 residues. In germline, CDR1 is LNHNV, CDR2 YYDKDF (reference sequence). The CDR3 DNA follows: TGTGCCGTACAAACAGGGGTTGCAACTAATGAAAAACTGTTTTTT. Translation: CAVQTGVATNEKLFF.

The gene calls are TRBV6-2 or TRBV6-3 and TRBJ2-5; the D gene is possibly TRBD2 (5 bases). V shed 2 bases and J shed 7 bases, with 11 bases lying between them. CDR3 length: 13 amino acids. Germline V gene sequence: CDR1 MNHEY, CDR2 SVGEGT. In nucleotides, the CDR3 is TGTGCCAGCAGTTACCGGCGTGAGGGGACCCAGTACTTC. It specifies CASSYRREGTQYF.